This entry lists 13 T cell receptor beta chains sequenced from one sample in a study of blood T cell repertoires in COVID-19. Profiling relied on immunoSEQ multiplex PCR, and the TCRdb table lists in-frame clones only, not all of them. The sample consists of 250,000 or so clones, 90% of them appearing once. The sample consisted of peripheral blood. Receptor source: an older woman with COVID-19, enrolled during active disease.

This clone has a handful of counts. The chain links TRBV6-5 to TRBJ1-2, with TRBD1 identical over 9 bases. V trimming: 7 bases; J trimming: 5 bases; junction bases outside the gene matches: 8. The CDR3 has 14 residues. Germline CDR1 and CDR2: MNHEY and SVGAGI. The CDR3 reads CASNPGQGMYGYTF. The DNA for the CDR3 is TGTGCCAGCAACCCGGGACAGGGAATGTATGGCTACACCTTC.

In this sample, this clone turned up a few times. The rearrangement uses TRBV6-5 and TRBJ2-5; 7 nucleotides line up with TRBD2. There are 13 residues in the CDR3. With V trimmed by 6 bases and J by 5 bases, 6 bases remained unmatched. Germline values: CDR1 MNHEY, CDR2 SVGAGI. The CDR3 region has the DNA TGTGCCAGCAGCCGCGGGGGTATCGAGACCCAGTACTTC. Protein: CASSRGGIETQYF.

The chain is built from TRBV12-1 and TRBJ2-2; the listed D gene, TRBD1, was not tested against the DNA. TRBV12-1 is recorded as a pseudogene. The CDR3 has 17 residues. CDR3 nucleotides: TGTGCCAGCAGCTCCCCCTCTGGGACAGGGAACACCGGGGAGCTGTTTTTT. Protein sequence: CASSSPSGTGNTGELFF.

This chain connects TRBV5-8 to TRBJ1-4; 10 bases line up with TRBD1. The CDR3 loop spans 16 amino acids. The V gene end was trimmed by 4 bases and the J gene end by 7 bases; junction bases not matched to a gene: 10. Germline V gives CDR1 SGHTS, CDR2 YDEGEE. CDR3 DNA: TGTGCCAGCAGCCGAGACCCGGGACAGGGGACTGAAAAACTGTTTTTT. Translating gives CASSRDPGQGTEKLFF. The full variable domain, in which reference TRBV5-8 and TRBJ1-4 provide the parts outside the CDR3, is EAGVTQSPTHLIKTRGQQATLRCSPISGHTSVYWYQQALGLGLQFLLWYDEGEERNRGNFPPRFSGRQFPNYSSELNVNALELEDSALYLCASSRDPGQGTEKLFFGSGTQLSVL.

V usage is TRBV2 and J usage is TRBJ2-5; 9 bases match TRBD1. CDR1 is SNHLY and CDR2 is FYNNEI in the germline V gene. V lost 1 base and J lost 2; bases outside the gene matches: 2. This CDR3 is 15 amino acids long. CDR3 protein: CASSEGGQGQETQYF. The CDR3 coding sequence is TGTGCCAGCAGTGAAGGGGGACAGGGACAAGAGACCCAGTACTTC.

CDR3 DNA: TGCAGCACGTCCGACAACCACGAGCAGTACTTC. It translates to CSTSDNHEQYF. The chain recombines TRBV20-1 with TRBJ2-7; the D is unclear. Germline CDR1 reads DFQATT; CDR2 reads SNEGSKA (reference sequence). The CDR3 is 11 amino acids.

The chain combines TRBV6-5 with TRBJ1-1; D may be TRBD1 (6 bases). The CDR3 covers 14 residues. Trimming shortened V by 0 bases and J by 1 base, and 6 bases separated the two germline ends. Germline lookup yields CDR1 MNHEY and CDR2 SVGAGI. CDR3 protein: CASSYSGGNTEAFF. CDR3 in DNA: TGTGCCAGCAGTTACTCAGGGGGGAACACTGAAGCTTTCTTT.

The chain has TRBV3-1 (or the pseudogene TRBV3-2) and TRBJ1-4, with a weak D call TRBD1 (6 bases). The germline CDR1 and CDR2 sequences are LGHDT and YNNKEL (reference sequence). The CDR3 totals 15 residues. Between the trimmed V and J ends, which lost 2 bases and 8 bases, there was a span of 15 bases. The CDR3 is CASSQSGQPSEKLFF. For the CDR3, the DNA is TGTGCCAGCAGCCAATCCGGACAGCCCTCAGAAAAACTGTTTTTT.

Comments on this clone: Compared with germline, one end of the junction differs, possibly owing to a read error. V usage is TRBV5-1 and J usage is TRBJ2-5; 9 nucleotides align to TRBD2. CDR3 length equals 15 residues. Looked up from germline, CDR1 is SGHRS and CDR2 is YFSETQ. The CDR3 DNA sequence: TGCGCCCGCAGCTGGGGCGGGGGGGGCCGGGAGACCCAGTACTTC. Its translation: CARSWGGGGRETQYF.

The genes are TRBV5-1 and TRBJ1-1, with unresolved D. CDR1 and CDR2 from the germline V gene are SGHRS and YFSETQ. The V gene lost 0 bases and the J gene lost 1 base, with 16 bases spanning the gap. This CDR3 has 17 amino acids. This CDR3 reads CASSLDAGRRGNTEAFF. CDR3 DNA: TGCGCCAGCAGCTTGGACGCTGGCCGGCGGGGGAACACTGAAGCTTTCTTT.

The chain recombines TRBV9 with TRBJ2-1; 9 bases agree with TRBD2. The germline V gene has CDR1 SGDLS and CDR2 YYNGEE. V lost 1 base to trimming and J lost 0 bases; unmatched junction nucleotides: 8. This CDR3 has 18 residues. For the CDR3, the DNA is TGTGCCAGCAGCGTACCCAAAGCGGGGGGAAGCTCCTACAATGAGCAGTTCTTC. Amino acid sequence: CASSVPKAGGSSYNEQFF.

The chain couples TRBV27 to TRBJ1-1; no clear D. This CDR3 is built from 13 residues. Germline CDR1 reads MNHEY; CDR2 reads SMNVEV (reference sequence). Trimming stripped 6 bases from V and 1 base from J, with 9 bases between. CDR3 sequence (DNA): TGTGCCAGCAGCGCAGATTGGAACACTGAAGCTTTCTTT. Translating it yields CASSADWNTEAFF.

CDR3 residues: CASSLDYRGKGYTF. The CDR3 coding sequence is TGTGCCAGCAGCTTAGATTACAGGGGGAAAGGCTACACCTTC. V usage is TRBV7-2 and J usage is TRBJ1-2; 8 nucleotides agree with TRBD1. The CDR3 sequence is 14 residues long. The J segment lost 8 bases and the V segment lost 1 base, leaving 6 bases of the junction unmatched. Per the germline V gene, CDR1 is SGHTA and CDR2 is FQGNSA.